The 11 T cell receptor beta chains below come from one sample, sequenced in a study of Tregs in tolerant kidney transplant recipients. Sequencing was performed with immunoSEQ multiplex PCR; in TCRdb, only in-frame clones are kept and a portion is missing. There are 90,000 to 120,000 clones in the sample; almost 90% occur only once, and around 0.35% lies in the top ten. Sequences were derived from CD4+ T cells from blood, sampled before the transplant. These receptors came from a human donor who received a combined kidney and bone marrow transplant.

About this clone itself: The identical CDR3 is also encoded by other nucleotide sequences in the sample. The chain has TRBV5-6 and TRBJ2-3, with 8 bases that match TRBD2. Germline CDR1 SGHDT, CDR2 YYEEEE. With 3 bases clipped from V and 3 bases from J, the junction kept 3 bases outside the gene matches. The CDR3 spans 14 residues. The CDR3 sequence is CASSSGLVTDTQYF. The DNA for the CDR3 is TGTGCCAGCAGCTCGGGACTAGTAACAGATACGCAGTATTTT.

The rearrangement links TRBV28 to TRBJ2-7; weak D call: TRBD2 (6 bases). V gave up 5 bases and J gave up 4 bases, with 18 bases separating them. CDR3 length: 15 amino acids. From germline, CDR1 is MDHEN and CDR2 SYDVKM. In DNA form, the CDR3 reads TGTGCCAGCAGTCCGGACGGGGGAGGTGGTTACGAGCAGTACTTC. It specifies CASSPDGGGGYEQYF.

The gene calls are TRBV5-1 and TRBJ2-7; D may be TRBD1 (5 bases). V shed 3 bases and J shed 2 bases, with 15 bases lying between them. The CDR3 is 15 amino acids. Germline values: CDR1 SGHRS, CDR2 YFSETQ. The CDR3: CASSSTGAATYEQYF. The CDR3 coding sequence is TGCGCCAGCAGCTCTACAGGCGCCGCGACCTACGAGCAGTACTTC. Looking up the rest from reference TRBV5-1 and TRBJ2-7 gives the full variable domain: KAGVTQTPRYLIKTRGQQVTLSCSPISGHRSVSWYQQTPGQGLQFLFEYFSETQRNKGNFPGRFSGRQFSNSRSEMNVSTLELGDSALYLCASSSTGAATYEQYFGPGTRLTVT.

The V call is TRBV6-4, the J call TRBJ2-1, with 7 bases matching TRBD2. Germline lookup yields CDR1 MRHNA and CDR2 SNTAGT. V was clipped by 5 bases and J by 3 bases; unmatched bases: 10. CDR3 length: 16 amino acids. CDR3 in DNA: TGTGCCAGCAGTCCCTCCCCGGCGGGAGTCTACAATGAGCAGTTCTTC. It specifies CASSPSPAGVYNEQFF.

The chain carries TRBV6-1 and TRBJ1-3; D is uncertain. Germline V CDR1 and CDR2: MNHNS, SASEGT. This CDR3 has 14 amino acids. Trimming removed 2 bases from V and 2 bases from J, with 7 bases in between. The CDR3 bases are TGTGCCAGCAGTGAACGACTCCCTGGAAACACCATATATTTT. Translated: CASSERLPGNTIYF.

The chain links TRBV5-6 to TRBJ2-2; 8 bases line up with TRBD2. Trimming cost V 1 base and J 6 bases; bases outside gene matches: 8. The CDR3 loop spans 16 amino acids. Germline V lookup: CDR1 SGHDT, CDR2 YYEEEE. This chain's CDR3 is CASSLRSGRGAGELFF. The CDR3 nucleotides are TGTGCCAGCAGCTTGAGGAGCGGGAGAGGCGCCGGGGAGCTGTTTTTT.

This rearrangement joins TRBV6-5 to TRBJ2-5, with 7 nucleotides matching TRBD2. V gave up 8 bases and J gave up 0 bases; unmatched junction bases: 9. This CDR3 is built from 15 residues. CDR1 is MNHEY and CDR2 is SVGAGI in the germline V gene. The CDR3 sequence: CASQRLAAYQETQYF. The CDR3 bases are TGTGCCAGCCAACGGCTAGCGGCGTACCAAGAGACCCAGTACTTC.

This chain joins TRBV7-2 and TRBJ2-5; D not resolved. The CDR3 totals 13 residues. Trimming pared 0 bases from V and 3 bases from J, leaving 5 bases between. Germline V lookup: CDR1 SGHTA, CDR2 FQGNSA. CDR3 region: CASSLATEETQYF. The CDR3 nucleotides read TGTGCCAGCAGCTTAGCAACGGAAGAGACCCAGTACTTC.

The chain employs TRBV18 and TRBJ2-5; no reliable D call. With 3 bases removed from V and 2 bases from J, the gap between germline ends came to 4 bases. The germline V gene encodes CDR1 KGHSH and CDR2 LQKENI. The CDR3 runs 12 residues. The CDR3 reads CASSPPQETQYF. The CDR3 region has the DNA TGTGCCAGCTCACCCCCTCAAGAGACCCAGTACTTC.

V gene TRBV19 combines with J gene TRBJ1-1; TRBD1 matches at 7 bases. CDR3 length equals 13 residues. V was clipped by 7 bases and J by 5 bases; unmatched bases: 7. Germline V CDR1 and CDR2: LNHDA, SQIVND (reference sequence). The CDR3 coding sequence is TGTGCCAGTACCACGACAGGGAGGACTGAAGCTTTCTTT. Residues: CASTTTGRTEAFF.

This clone was detected only once. The J gene is TRBJ2-5, the V gene TRBV5-1, with TRBD2 matching 9 bases. This CDR3 has 15 residues. Germline V gives CDR1 SGHRS, CDR2 YFSETQ. The trim removed 5 bases at V and 5 bases at J, leaving 10 bases unmatched. For the CDR3, the DNA is TGCGCCAGCAGTTTGAGCTCTAGCGGGACGGAGACCCAGTACTTC. This translates into CASSLSSSGTETQYF.